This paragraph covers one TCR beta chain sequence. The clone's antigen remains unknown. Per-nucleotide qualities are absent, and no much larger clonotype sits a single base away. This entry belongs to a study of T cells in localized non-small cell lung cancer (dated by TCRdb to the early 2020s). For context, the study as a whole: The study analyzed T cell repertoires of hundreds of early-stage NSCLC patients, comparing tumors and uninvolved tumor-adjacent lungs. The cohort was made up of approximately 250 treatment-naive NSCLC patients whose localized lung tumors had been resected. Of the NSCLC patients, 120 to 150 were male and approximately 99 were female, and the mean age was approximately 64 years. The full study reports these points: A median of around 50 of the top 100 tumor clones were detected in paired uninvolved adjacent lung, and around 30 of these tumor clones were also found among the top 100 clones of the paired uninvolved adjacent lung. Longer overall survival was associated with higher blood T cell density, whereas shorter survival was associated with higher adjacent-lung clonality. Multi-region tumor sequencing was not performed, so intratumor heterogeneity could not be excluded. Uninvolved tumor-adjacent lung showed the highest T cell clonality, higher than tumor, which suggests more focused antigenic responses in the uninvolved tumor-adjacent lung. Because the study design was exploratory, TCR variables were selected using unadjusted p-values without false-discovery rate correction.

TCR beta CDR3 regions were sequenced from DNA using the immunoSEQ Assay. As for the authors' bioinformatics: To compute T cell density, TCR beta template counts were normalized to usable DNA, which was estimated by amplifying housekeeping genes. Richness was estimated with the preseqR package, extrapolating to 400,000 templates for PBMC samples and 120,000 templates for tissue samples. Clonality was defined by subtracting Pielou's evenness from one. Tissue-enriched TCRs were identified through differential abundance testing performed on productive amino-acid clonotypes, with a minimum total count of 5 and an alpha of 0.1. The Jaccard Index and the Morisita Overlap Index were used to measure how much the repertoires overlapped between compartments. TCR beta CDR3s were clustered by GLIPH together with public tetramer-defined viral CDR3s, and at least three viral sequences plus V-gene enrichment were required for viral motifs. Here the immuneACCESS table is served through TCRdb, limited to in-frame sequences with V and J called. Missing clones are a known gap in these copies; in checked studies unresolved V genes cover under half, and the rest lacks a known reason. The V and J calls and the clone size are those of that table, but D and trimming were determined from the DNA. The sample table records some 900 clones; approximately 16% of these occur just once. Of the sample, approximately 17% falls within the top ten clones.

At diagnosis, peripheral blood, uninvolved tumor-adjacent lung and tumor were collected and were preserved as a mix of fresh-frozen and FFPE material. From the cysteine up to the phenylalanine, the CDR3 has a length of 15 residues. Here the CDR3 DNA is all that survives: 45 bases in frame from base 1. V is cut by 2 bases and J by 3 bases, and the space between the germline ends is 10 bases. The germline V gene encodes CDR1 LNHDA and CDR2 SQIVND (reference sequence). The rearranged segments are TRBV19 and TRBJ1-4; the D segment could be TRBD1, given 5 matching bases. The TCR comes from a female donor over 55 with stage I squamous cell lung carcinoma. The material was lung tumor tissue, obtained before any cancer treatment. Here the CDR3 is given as CASSIRGSANEKLFF. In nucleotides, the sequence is TGTGCCAGTAGTATAAGGGGTTCCGCTAATGAAAAACTGTTTTTT.